The 18 T cell receptor beta chains below were found in one sample sequenced in a study of blood T cell repertoires in COVID-19. The table came from immunoSEQ multiplex PCR; TCRdb's copy has only in-frame clones and leaves some out. The sample records roughly 150,000 clones, 80% to 90% being singletons. Sequencing input: peripheral blood. Receptors were obtained from a woman aged 40 to 50 with acute or convalescent COVID-19.

The chain carries TRBV7-2 and TRBJ2-7; D is ambiguous. From germline, CDR1 is SGHTA and CDR2 FQGNSA. This CDR3 contains 17 residues. The ends were cut back, 0 bases at V and 1 base at J, with 16 bases in the middle. In DNA form, the CDR3 reads TGTGCCAGCAGCTTAGCAGGATCCACAGCCCGATCCTACGAGCAGTACTTC. Its protein is CASSLAGSTARSYEQYF.

This sequence joins TRBV27 and TRBJ2-7, with 9 bases aligning to TRBD1. Losses at the gene ends were 3 bases for V and 0 bases for J; bases not matched to a gene: 3. Germline V gene lookup returns CDR1 MNHEY and CDR2 SMNVEV (reference sequence). This CDR3 is 15 amino acids long. The CDR3 protein is CASSLSTGGSYEQYF. The CDR3 region has the DNA TGTGCCAGCAGTTTGTCGACAGGGGGCTCCTACGAGCAGTACTTC.

For this clone: Sequence at one end of the junction differs from germline and may be a read error. V usage is TRBV7-7 and J usage is TRBJ2-2; TRBD1 matches 12 bases. Germline values: CDR1 SSHAT, CDR2 FNYEAQ (reference sequence). This CDR3 comprises 17 residues. The CDR3, as DNA: TGTGCTAGCAGCTTGCTGGCGGGGACAGGGGGCCCGGGGGAGCTGTTTTTT. Its translation is CASSLLAGTGGPGELFF.

The V and J genes are TRBV5-6 and TRBJ2-7; 11 bases fit TRBD2. Germline V gives CDR1 SGHDT, CDR2 YYEEEE. The CDR3 runs to 16 residues. Trimming at V came to 2 bases and at J to 3 bases, leaving 7 bases not matched to a gene. The CDR3 region has the DNA TGTGCCAGCAGCTTCGCCGGGACTAGCGGTATCTACGAGCAGTACTTC. Protein: CASSFAGTSGIYEQYF.

This clone was seen once. The chain employs TRBV19 and TRBJ2-1; 10 nucleotides agree with TRBD1. The CDR3 length is 18 residues. Germline CDR1 is LNHDA and CDR2 is SQIVND (reference sequence). J was trimmed by 0 bases and V by 0 bases; bases with no gene match: 5. The CDR3 nucleotides read TGTGCCAGTAGTATAGAGGGACAGGGGTACCTCTCCTACAATGAGCAGTTCTTC. Protein: CASSIEGQGYLSYNEQFF.

The J gene is TRBJ2-3, the V gene TRBV6-4; the match to TRBD1 covers 7 bases. CDR1 and CDR2 from the germline V gene are MRHNA and SNTAGT. This CDR3 has 14 residues. V lost 7 bases to trimming and J lost 0 bases; unmatched junction nucleotides: 4. The CDR3 sequence: CASKGQQSTDTQYF. The CDR3 DNA reads TGTGCCAGCAAGGGACAGCAGAGCACAGATACGCAGTATTTT.

This chain connects TRBV5-1 to TRBJ2-7; TRBD1 matches 8 bases. There are 16 residues in the CDR3. The ends lost 0 bases at V and 2 bases at J; junction bases unmatched: 7. The V gene's germline CDR1 is SGHRS and CDR2 YFSETQ. The CDR3 region has the DNA TGCGCCAGCAGCTTGGCCCGGACAGGGAAGACCTACGAGCAGTACTTC. Protein: CASSLARTGKTYEQYF.

The chain has TRBV18 and TRBJ1-3, with 9 bases that match TRBD1. Germline CDR1 is KGHSH and CDR2 is LQKENI. CDR3 length: 16 amino acids. J was trimmed by 3 bases and V by 4 bases; bases with no gene match: 7. In DNA, the CDR3 is TGTGCCAGCTCACTTCCGGGACAGGGTTATGGAAACACCATATATTTT. Translation: CASSLPGQGYGNTIYF.

This chain joins TRBV6-1 and TRBJ1-5, with 10 positions matching TRBD1. Losses at the gene ends were 6 bases for V and 0 bases for J; bases not matched to a gene: 2. The CDR3 is made up of 15 amino acids. Germline loops: CDR1 MNHNS, CDR2 SASEGT. The CDR3 spells CASRWTGGSNQPQHF. CDR3 nucleotides: TGTGCCAGCAGGTGGACAGGGGGTAGCAATCAGCCCCAGCATTTT.

The chain is built from TRBV27 and TRBJ2-3; 11 bases are shared with TRBD2. CDR3 length: 13 residues. Losses at the gene ends were 6 bases for V and 8 bases for J; bases not matched to a gene: 4. Per the germline V gene, CDR1 is MNHEY and CDR2 is SMNVEV (reference sequence). This CDR3 is CASRGTSGGTQYF. The CDR3 DNA reads as TGTGCCAGCAGGGGCACTAGCGGGGGTACGCAGTATTTT.

The chain employs TRBV6-5 and TRBJ2-1; D is possibly TRBD2 (6 bases). The CDR3 is made up of 13 amino acids. Trimming removed 8 bases at V and 3 bases at J, with 11 bases between. Germline V gene sequence: CDR1 MNHEY, CDR2 SVGAGI. The CDR3 loop is CASLRLDYNEQFF. The DNA for the CDR3 is TGTGCCAGCTTGCGACTAGACTACAATGAGCAGTTCTTC.

The chain recombines TRBV19 with TRBJ1-3, with D possibly TRBD1 on 5 matching bases. The V gene's germline CDR1 is LNHDA and CDR2 SQIVND (reference sequence). CDR3 length: 13 amino acids. Trimming took off 5 bases at V and 4 bases at J, with 9 bases between the two ends. DNA of the CDR3: TGTGCCAGTAGTCAGGGAGGAGGAAACACCATATATTTT. It specifies CASSQGGGNTIYF.

This chain connects TRBV28 to TRBJ1-6, with a possible D match to TRBD1 (6 bases). Per the germline V gene, CDR1 is MDHEN and CDR2 is SYDVKM. Between the trimmed V and J ends, which lost 3 bases and 7 bases, there was a span of 13 bases. The CDR3 runs to 15 residues. CDR3 sequence reads: CASSLEGGSNSPLHF. In nucleotides, the CDR3 is TGTGCCAGCAGTTTGGAGGGGGGGTCAAATTCACCCCTCCACTTT.

The chain is built from TRBV9 and TRBJ2-1; no reliable D call. The CDR3 covers 15 residues. From germline, CDR1 is SGDLS and CDR2 YYNGEE. The V end lost 0 bases, the J end lost 5 bases, and 12 bases lay between the germline ends. CDR3 sequence reads: CASSVVPYSNNEQFF. The CDR3 region has the DNA TGTGCCAGCAGCGTAGTACCCTACTCGAACAATGAGCAGTTCTTC.

The chain joins TRBV18 to TRBJ2-5; TRBD2 aligns across 10 bases. Per the germline V gene, CDR1 is KGHSH and CDR2 is LQKENI. Germline trimming cut 5 bases from V and 2 bases from J; bases unmatched to any gene: 8. This CDR3 is built from 16 residues. The CDR3 DNA is TGTGCCAGCTCATCAAGACTAGCGGGCCGACAAGAGACCCAGTACTTC. Translation gives CASSSRLAGRQETQYF.

The V and J genes are TRBV6-2 or TRBV6-3 and TRBJ2-1; D possibly corresponds to TRBD2 (7 bases). Trimming stripped 5 bases from V and 2 bases from J, with 19 bases between. The CDR3 is 17 amino acids. Germline CDR1 and CDR2: MNHEY and SVGEGT. The CDR3: CASSETEYGGPYNEQFF. The DNA of the CDR3 is TGTGCCAGCAGTGAGACCGAATACGGGGGGCCCTACAATGAGCAGTTCTTC.

The V call is TRBV5-5, the J call TRBJ2-1, with 11 bases matching TRBD2. The CDR3 length is 15 residues. The J segment lost 2 bases and the V segment lost 4 bases, leaving 2 bases of the junction unmatched. The germline V gene has CDR1 SGHKS and CDR2 YYEKEE (reference sequence). This CDR3 is CASSLAGGTYNEQFF. The CDR3 bases are TGTGCCAGCAGCCTAGCGGGGGGAACCTACAATGAGCAGTTCTTC.

V usage is TRBV30 and J usage is TRBJ2-1; 8 nucleotides match TRBD1. The CDR3 runs to 14 residues. V dropped 5 bases and J dropped 4; count of bases not matched to a gene: 7. The germline gives CDR1 GTSNPN, CDR2 SVGIG (reference sequence). The CDR3, as DNA: TGTGCCTGGGCCAGGGGGCGAGTATACAATGAGCAGTTCTTC. It is translated as CAWARGRVYNEQFF.